The clone carrying this TCR beta chain came up once. Its target is not known. The record originates from a study of cytomegalovirus exposure and HLA in healthy donors. Study conclusions and caveats: Earlier findings revealed that most TCR beta V segments proved productive either about 90% or about 30% of the time. For most TCR sequences rarity was the rule, although some public TCRs occurred in many donors.

Germline V CDR1 and CDR2: MNHEY, SMNVEV (reference sequence). The length of the CDR3 is 16 residues. V lost 3 bases, J lost 2 bases, and 2 bases stayed unmatched. Use of 60 Vbeta and 13 Jbeta primers characterized the PCR. This table comes from immunoSEQ multiplex PCR, and its TCRdb copy is limited to in-frame clones, with some not included. Of under 110,000 clones in the sample, around 85% were seen once. The sample comprised PBMCs. This chain connects TRBV27 to TRBJ2-6; 9 positions agree with TRBD1. The sequence came from a man younger than 45 in good health and CMV-seronegative. The CDR3 DNA reads as TGTGCCAGCAGTTTCACAGGGGGCGCTGGGGCCAACGTCCTGACTTTC. Residues: CASSFTGGAGANVLTF.